Sequencing of this TCR beta chain was carried out in a study of T cells after yellow fever vaccination. TCRdb passed the 5' RACE reads through MiXCR, listing each CDR3 protein once. The sample contains about 330,000 distinct CDR3 sequences, about 7.8% of which appear only once. The study, taken as a whole, reports: After the booster, around 95% of CD4 and about nine tenths of CD8 primary-response clones were re-detected.

A few counts support this clonotype. Its antigen is unidentified. With 1 base removed from V and 2 bases from J, the gap between germline ends came to 12 bases. The germline V gene encodes CDR1 SGHAT and CDR2 FQNNGV. This CDR3 comprises 16 residues. The V gene is TRBV11-2, the J gene TRBJ2-1; D not certain. This TCR was recovered from a young man who received the YFV17D yellow fever vaccine. Source: PBMCs, taken 35 to 50 days after the first yellow fever vaccination. The CDR3 is CASSLVSPPPYNEQFF. CDR3 DNA sequence: TGTGCCAGCAGCTTAGTATCTCCCCCGCCCTACAATGAGCAGTTCTTC.